The 17 T cell receptor beta chains below come from one sample, sequenced in a study of cytomegalovirus exposure and HLA in healthy donors. PCR used 60 Vbeta primers and 13 Jbeta primers. The table came from immunoSEQ multiplex PCR; TCRdb's copy has only in-frame clones and leaves some out. The repertoire holds roughly 190,000 clones, with about three quarters as singletons. The sequenced sample was PBMCs. The receptors were gathered from a woman aged 40 to 50 in good health and CMV-seronegative.

This sequence joins TRBV9 and TRBJ2-3, with 11 nucleotides matching TRBD2. Trimming removed 4 bases from V and 5 bases from J; junction bases left unmatched: 9. This CDR3 contains 16 residues. Germline CDR1 is SGDLS and CDR2 is YYNGEE. DNA of the CDR3: TGTGCCAGCAGCTCGACTTTAGCGGGAGGGGGAGATACGCAGTATTTT. This gives the protein CASSSTLAGGGDTQYF.

This rearrangement joins TRBV6-1 to TRBJ1-1, with D possibly being TRBD1 (6 bases). V lost 10 bases and J lost 3, with 21 bases in between. Germline V gene lookup returns CDR1 MNHNS and CDR2 SASEGT. There are 15 residues in the CDR3. CDR3 coding DNA: TGTGCCACGGGGGGCGGAGATTTTGGGGACACTGAAGCTTTCTTT. Residues: CATGGGDFGDTEAFF.

CDR3 sequence reads: CASMNRVGYTF. CDR3 nucleotides: TGTGCCAGCATGAACAGGGTTGGCTACACCTTC. The chain joins TRBV27 to TRBJ1-2; TRBD1 might be the D (6 bases). Trimming took 7 bases from V and 7 from J, leaving 10 bases between them. Germline values: CDR1 MNHEY, CDR2 SMNVEV (reference sequence). This CDR3 spans 11 amino acids.

V gene TRBV19 combines with J gene TRBJ2-1; 10 bases match TRBD2. V shed 4 bases, J shed 8 bases, and the junction held 11 bases outside the gene matches. This CDR3 contains 16 residues. Germline assignment: CDR1 LNHDA and CDR2 SQIVND (reference sequence). CDR3 DNA: TGTGCCAGTAGTACTAGCGGGAGCCACAATGGGGATGAGCAGTTCTTC. Its translation: CASSTSGSHNGDEQFF.

The V call is TRBV7-2, the J call TRBJ2-1; 8 bases fit TRBD2. Germline values: CDR1 SGHTA, CDR2 FQGNSA. This CDR3 contains 16 residues. The V gene end was trimmed by 6 bases and the J gene end by 7 bases; junction bases not matched to a gene: 14. The CDR3 DNA is TGTGCCAGCAGTCATTATCCCGGGAGGGCCACGAATGAGCAGTTCTTC. Its translation is CASSHYPGRATNEQFF.

The chain recombines TRBV5-1 with TRBJ2-3; tentative D call: TRBD2 (6 bases). CDR1 is SGHRS, CDR2 YFSETQ, per germline. V lost 1 base and J 0 bases, leaving 24 bases between the germline ends. The CDR3 covers 20 residues. CDR3 DNA: TGCGCCAGCAGCTTGAGGCCCAGGGAGGCCTCCTCTAGGAGCACAGATACGCAGTATTTT. It specifies CASSLRPREASSRSTDTQYF.

The DNA for the CDR3 is TGTGCCAGTACGAGGACAGCCCATCAGCCCCAGCATTTT. Protein sequence: CASTRTAHQPQHF. This chain uses TRBV19 with TRBJ1-5, with D possibly TRBD1 on 6 matching bases. Trimming cost V 7 bases and J 5 bases, with 12 bases left between them. CDR1 and CDR2 from the germline V gene are LNHDA and SQIVND (reference sequence). The CDR3 runs 13 residues.

This chain connects TRBV7-2 to TRBJ1-1; no clear D gene. This CDR3 has 13 residues. V was pared by 5 bases and J by 0 bases, with 7 bases between. Germline V lookup: CDR1 SGHTA, CDR2 FQGNSA. In DNA form, the CDR3 reads TGTGCCAGCAGCCGCCAGGTGAACACTGAAGCTTTCTTT. This encodes CASSRQVNTEAFF.

Turning to this clone: Germline is not matched at one junction end, which may reflect a read error. The chain joins TRBV30 to TRBJ2-2; perhaps TRBD2 as D (6 bases). The CDR3 is 12 amino acids. Germline CDR1 is GTSNPN and CDR2 is SVGIG (reference sequence). The CDR3 protein is CAWGIAAQEVFF. The CDR3 region has the DNA TGTGCCTGGGGAATAGCGGCCCAGGAGGTGTTTTTT.

This chain links TRBV4-2 with TRBJ2-7; the D gene is possibly TRBD1 (5 bases). The CDR3 contains 16 residues. From germline, CDR1 is LGHNA and CDR2 YNFKEQ. Trimming shortened V by 3 bases and J by 0 bases, and 15 bases separated the two germline ends. CDR3 DNA sequence: TGTGCCAGCAGCCATGGTGGACAAGAGGACTCCTACGAGCAGTACTTC. Protein product: CASSHGGQEDSYEQYF.

Written as DNA, the CDR3 is TGTGCCAGCAGTTTCTCGATAGCGGGAGGAGGGAATGAGCAGTTCTTC. The encoded protein is CASSFSIAGGGNEQFF. The V call is TRBV6-6, the J call TRBJ2-1; 10 bases align to TRBD2. This CDR3 spans 16 amino acids. Trimming at V came to 4 bases and at J to 7 bases, leaving 10 bases not matched to a gene. Germline assignment: CDR1 MNHNY and CDR2 SVGAGI (reference sequence).

This clone was seen a handful of times. The chain carries TRBV18 and TRBJ1-2; D gene uncertain. The CDR3 length is 13 residues. Looked up from germline, CDR1 is KGHSH and CDR2 is LQKENI. Trimming left V 2 bases short and J 4 bases short, with 8 bases between. CDR3 sequence reads: CASSPAQSYGYTF. In nucleotides, the CDR3 is TGTGCCAGCTCACCAGCCCAGTCCTATGGCTACACCTTC. The full variable domain, rest sourced from reference TRBV18 and TRBJ1-2, is NAGVMQNPRHLVRRRGQEARLRCSPMKGHSHVYWYRQLPEEGLKFMVYLQKENIIDESGMPKERFSAEFPKEGPSILRIQQVVRGDSAAYFCASSPAQSYGYTFGSGTRLTVV.

The V call is TRBV7-2, the J call TRBJ2-1; 9 nucleotides align to TRBD2. V was clipped by 4 bases and J by 0 bases; unmatched bases: 4. Germline CDR1 reads SGHTA; CDR2 reads FQGNSA. CDR3 size: 16 residues. The DNA for the CDR3 is TGTGCCAGCAGCTCAATTAGCGGGAGCTCCTACAATGAGCAGTTCTTC. Protein sequence: CASSSISGSSYNEQFF.

V is TRBV29-1 and J is TRBJ2-2; 11 nucleotides line up with TRBD1. With 7 bases clipped from V and 6 bases from J, the junction kept 4 bases outside the gene matches. The CDR3 contains 13 residues. Germline V lookup: CDR1 SQVTM, CDR2 ANQGSEA. The CDR3, as DNA: TGCAGCGGGGGGACAGGGGGGGCCGGGGAGCTGTTTTTT. Translating it yields CSGGTGGAGELFF.

The chain is built from TRBV10-3 and TRBJ2-1; 7 bases agree with TRBD1. With 7 bases clipped from V and 5 bases from J, the junction kept 8 bases outside the gene matches. From germline, CDR1 is ENHRY and CDR2 SYGVKD. This CDR3 has 14 amino acids. In DNA form, the CDR3 reads TGTGCCATCACCGACCGACAGGGAGACAATGAGCAGTTCTTC. The encoded protein is CAITDRQGDNEQFF.

This chain links TRBV7-9 with TRBJ1-1; 7 bases match TRBD1. The CDR3 length is 19 residues. The V and J ends lost 2 bases and 0 bases, in that order; junction bases with no gene match: 15. Germline V gives CDR1 SEHNR, CDR2 FQNEAQ (reference sequence). CDR3 loop: CASSLLQGGYGSMNTEAFF. The CDR3 nucleotides read TGTGCCAGCAGCTTACTTCAGGGGGGTTACGGGAGTATGAACACTGAAGCTTTCTTT. Full variable domain (rest looked up from reference TRBV7-9 and TRBJ1-1): DTGVSQNPRHKITKRGQNVTFRCDPISEHNRLYWYRQTLGQGPEFLTYFQNEAQLEKSRLLSDRFSAERPKGSFSTLEIQRTEQGDSAMYLCASSLLQGGYGSMNTEAFFGQGTRLTVV.

The rearrangement joins TRBV7-2 to TRBJ1-5, with TRBD1 as a possible D gene (6 bases). The CDR3 is 15 residues long. V lost 1 base to trimming and J lost 5 bases, with 12 bases between them. The germline V gene encodes CDR1 SGHTA and CDR2 FQGNSA. As DNA, the CDR3 is TGTGCCAGCAGCTTAGGTGGGGGCCGAGATCAGCCCCAGCATTTT. It translates to CASSLGGGRDQPQHF.